This T cell receptor (beta chain) is from a study of graft-versus-host responses after intestinal transplantation. At the level of the study: The whole recipient group had anti-thymocyte globulin induction followed by tacrolimus and steroids for around three years. Study-wide findings and caveats: GvH clones surfaced in recipient marrow, some emerging earlier in ileum or blood.

This clone appeared a single time. Its antigen is still unknown. The V gene's germline CDR1 is MNHEY and CDR2 SVGAGI. The CDR3 extends over 11 amino acids. The germline V and J ends were trimmed by 7 bases and 3 bases, with 6 bases remaining between them. Measured with immunoSEQ multiplex PCR; TCRdb has only the in-frame clones, and not every one. The sample shows about 12,000 clones, under 95% of them seen only once. The source material was PBMCs, sampled roughly 1,000 days after intestinal transplantation. The TCR originated in a human patient who received an intestinal transplant, so some T cells may come from the graft donor. The chain recombines TRBV6-5 with TRBJ1-2; possible D gene TRBD1, 6 bases. The CDR3: CASKGDYGYTF. The CDR3 region has the DNA TGTGCCAGCAAGGGGGACTATGGCTACACCTTC.